These T cell receptor beta chains were read from a single sample in a study of T-cell memory formation after mild COVID-19. One entry per CDR3 protein results from TCRdb running MiXCR on the 5' RACE reads. The data contain 550,000 to 700,000 distinct CDR3 sequences, roughly 18% of them singletons. Sequencing was done on a sample of PBMCs or a T cell subset sorted from them (not recorded which). The receptors were sampled from an adult woman who had mild COVID-19 (a few samples of this study predate the infection). Cell type and time point are not known. Both conserved end residues are part of each CDR3. Each record gives: D gene, V gene, J gene, clone size, CDR3 protein, CDR3 DNA. D genes are given only for firm matches. Clone size is shown for a subset of rows, as once, few, many or a class of expanded clone.

-,TRBV7-6,TRBJ2-3,-,CASSLRLPRDTQYF,TGTGCCAGCAGCTTACGTCTCCCGCGAGATACGCAGTATTTT
TRBD1,TRBV5-1,TRBJ1-4,few,CASSPGTGSTNEKLFF,TGCGCCAGCAGCCCAGGGACAGGTTCAACTAATGAAAAACTGTTTTTT
-,TRBV6-5,TRBJ1-6,few,CASRPLGFTNRRTNSPLHF,TGTGCCAGCCGCCCTCTCGGCTTCACCAACCGAAGAACCAATTCACCCCTCCACTTT
TRBD2,TRBV6-5,TRBJ2-7,few,CASSYSTVGGDEQYF,TGTGCCAGCAGTTACTCGACCGTGGGAGGGGACGAGCAGTACTTC
TRBD1,TRBV27,TRBJ2-7,few,CATRDRGHEQYF,TGTGCCACCCGGGACAGGGGACACGAGCAGTACTTC
-,TRBV7-2,TRBJ2-3,many,CASSPLATPTDTQYF,TGTGCCAGCAGCCCCCTAGCGACCCCCACAGATACGCAGTATTTT
TRBD1,TRBV7-9,TRBJ2-1,few,CASSPRTGDYNEQFF,TGTGCCAGCAGCCCCCGGACAGGGGACTACAATGAGCAGTTCTTC
-,TRBV29-1,TRBJ2-7,-,CSVAGRLSYEQYF,TGCAGCGTTGCGGGACGGTTATCCTACGAGCAGTACTTC
TRBD2,TRBV4-1,TRBJ2-1,few,CASSPLGLASNEQFF,TGCGCCAGCAGCCCATTGGGACTAGCGTCCAATGAGCAGTTCTTC
TRBD2,TRBV13,TRBJ2-2,-,CASSSSGRGPTGELFF,TGTGCCAGCAGCTCTAGCGGGAGAGGGCCCACCGGGGAGCTGTTTTTT
TRBD2,TRBV7-9,TRBJ2-3,few,CASSLTSGGRTDTQYF,TGTGCCAGCAGCTTGACTAGCGGGGGCCGCACAGATACGCAGTATTTT
-,TRBV11-3,TRBJ2-5,-,CASSLDSGAGETQYF,TGTGCCAGCAGCTTAGATTCGGGGGCCGGGGAGACCCAGTACTTC
TRBD1,TRBV12-3/TRBV12-4,TRBJ1-1,few,CASSTTGVFEAFF,TGTGCCAGCAGTACTACAGGGGTTTTTGAAGCTTTCTTT
-,TRBV7-6,TRBJ2-7,many,CASSNTYEQYF,TGTGCCAGCAGCAACACCTACGAGCAGTACTTC
-,TRBV20-1,TRBJ1-6,-,CSARDKGPPLHF,TGCAGTGCTAGAGATAAGGGCCCACCCCTCCACTTT
TRBD2,TRBV4-1,TRBJ2-7,-,CASSPPPGSGVKEQYF,TGCGCCAGCAGCCCCCCCCCGGGGAGCGGGGTAAAAGAGCAGTACTTC
-,TRBV7-9,TRBJ2-1,many,CASSLPYSSYNEQFF,TGTGCCAGCAGCTTACCGTACAGCTCCTACAATGAGCAGTTCTTC
TRBD1,TRBV7-3,TRBJ1-2,few,CASSLPGGDGYTF,TGTGCCAGCAGCTTACCAGGGGGCGACGGCTACACCTTC
-,TRBV6-6,TRBJ2-7,-,CASSYRDRYYEQYF,TGTGCCAGCAGTTACAGGGACCGCTACTACGAGCAGTACTTC
TRBD2,TRBV3-1,TRBJ2-3,few,CASSQGLTGLAGDTQYF,TGTGCCAGCAGCCAAGGCCTTACGGGACTAGCGGGAGATACGCAGTATTTT
-,TRBV6-5,TRBJ2-5,-,CASSYQPGLETQYF,TGTGCCAGCAGTTACCAACCGGGGTTGGAGACCCAGTACTTC
-,TRBV7-2,TRBJ1-1,-,CASSLRRGGNTEAFF,TGTGCCAGCAGCTTGCGCAGGGGAGGTAACACTGAAGCTTTCTTT
TRBD1,TRBV10-1,TRBJ2-7,-,CASSALHRDRTYEQYF,TGCGCCAGCAGTGCCCTCCACCGGGACAGGACCTACGAGCAGTACTTC
-,TRBV7-9,TRBJ2-3,once,CASSWTERNTQYF,TGTGCCAGCAGCTGGACAGAAAGGAATACGCAGTATTTT
TRBD1,TRBV4-2,TRBJ2-4,-,CASSQEGWTGTKIAKNIQYF,TGTGCCAGCAGCCAAGAAGGTTGGACAGGGACAAAAATAGCCAAAAACATTCAGTACTTC
-,TRBV10-3,TRBJ1-1,few,CAMSPGALSTEAFF,TGTGCCATGAGTCCCGGGGCCTTGAGCACTGAAGCTTTCTTT
-,TRBV12-3/TRBV12-4,TRBJ2-6,few,CASTFGGGANVLTF,TGTGCCAGCACCTTTGGGGGGGGGGCCAACGTCCTGACTTTC
-,TRBV20-1,TRBJ1-2,-,CSARDLGGYTF,TGCAGTGCTAGAGATCTAGGCGGCTACACCTTC